These 3 T cell receptor beta chains were sequenced from one sample in a study of shared clonotypes between healthy human individuals. Measured with immunoSEQ multiplex PCR; TCRdb has only the in-frame clones, and not every one. Seen here are 450,000 to 500,000 clones, less than 80% observed once, and the top ten hold 10% to 15%. Sequenced: PBMCs. The source is a woman between 35 and 50 years old in good health. Some clones in this sample may be carry-over from other donors' samples.

This chain links TRBV7-6 with TRBJ2-5; tentatively, D is TRBD1 (6 bases). Germline V gene data show CDR1 as SGHVS and CDR2 as FNYEAQ. CDR3 size: 15 residues. Trimming stripped 1 base from V and 4 bases from J, with 13 bases between. The CDR3 sequence is CASSLDPAGAETQYF. The DNA for the CDR3 is TGTGCCAGCAGCTTAGATCCGGCAGGGGCAGAGACCCAGTACTTC.

The genes are TRBV27 and TRBJ2-3, with D perhaps TRBD2 (5 bases). Trimming took off 5 bases at V and 2 bases at J, with 11 bases between the two ends. The CDR3 is 14 amino acids. Looked up from germline, CDR1 is MNHEY and CDR2 is SMNVEV (reference sequence). CDR3 in amino acids: CASSGLANTDTQYF. The CDR3 nucleotides read TGTGCCAGCAGTGGGCTAGCTAACACAGATACGCAGTATTTT.

As to this clone: The junction departs from the called germline gene at one end, perhaps through a read error. The gene calls are TRBV2 and TRBJ1-1, with a possible D match to TRBD1 (5 bases). Germline V gives CDR1 SNHLY, CDR2 FYNNEI. The CDR3 sequence is 14 residues long. DNA for the CDR3: TGTGCCAGCAGTGAAGACAGGTGGAACCCTGAAGCTTTCTTT. It is translated as CASSEDRWNPEAFF.